What follows are 29 T cell receptor beta chains derived from one specimen sequenced in a study of vaccination and CD4 T cells after COVID-19 (dated by TCRdb to between 2021 and 2024). The treatment or condition label, as the study defines it: approximately 10-day PBMC culture with coronavirus spike peptide pools or control peptides (ViraFEST assay). The antigens for these receptors are not known. Libraries were constructed by PCR. Data came from an Illumina iSeq 100. DNA from cultured CD4+ T cells underwent TCR sequencing with the Oncomine TCR Beta short-read assay at the Johns Hopkins FTIC core. TCRdb's own reprocessing of the public reads used fastp at Q25 and MiXCR and kept productive beta chains. Each record represents a unique CDR3 protein, reported with the most common genes and DNA among its rows. Across this sample there are 3,500 to 4,000 distinct CDR3 sequences, with 15% to 20% seen only once. In total, the top ten clones hold 22% of the sample.

Source material: CD4+ T cells from blood, cultured in vitro. The receptors stem from a human donor who had recovered from COVID-19.

This clonotype has only one observation. Its ends do not fully match the called genes, so a read error is possible. This sequence joins TRBV7-9 and TRBJ1-1; D is unclear. There are 13 residues in the CDR3. The germline CDR1 and CDR2 sequences are SEHNR and FQNEAQ (reference sequence). CDR3 sequence (DNA): TGTGCCAGCAGCTTAGAGGTGAACACTGAAGCTCTCTTT. It encodes CASSLEVNTEALF.

V is TRBV5-6 and J is TRBJ1-5; a weak D match, TRBD1 (5 bases). V lost 1 base and J 6 bases, leaving 32 bases between the germline ends. The germline V gene has CDR1 SGHDT and CDR2 YYEEEE. The CDR3 spans 21 residues. Here the CDR3 DNA reads TGTGCCAGCAGCTTGTACAGCGTCTGGGGGTCGACGGGCGCGGTCTCTCAGCCCCAGCATTTT. Its protein product is CASSLYSVWGSTGAVSQPQHF.

This clonotype was picked up a small number of times. The chain couples TRBV20-1 to TRBJ1-5, with TRBD1 as a possible D gene (6 bases). Trimming stripped 3 bases from V and 4 bases from J, with 19 bases between. Per the germline V gene, CDR1 is DFQATT and CDR2 is SNEGSKA (reference sequence). The CDR3 has 16 amino acids. The CDR3 nucleotides are TGCAGTGCTAGTCCGGAGCGGGGGGCATGGAATCAGCCCCAGCATTTT. This translates into CSASPERGAWNQPQHF.

About this clonotype: A much bigger clone sits one base away, suggesting this may be a read error. CDR3: CASSLNLRNKQFF. CDR3 DNA sequence: TGTGCCAGCAGCTTGAACTTGAGGAATAAGCAGTTCTTC. The gene calls are TRBV11-3 and TRBJ2-1; D is unresolved. Trimming removed 3 bases from V and 11 bases from J, with 14 bases in between. This CDR3 is built from 13 residues. Germline V CDR1 and CDR2: SGHNT, YENEEA.

V usage is TRBV5-6 and J usage is TRBJ1-4; 9 bases are a match to TRBD1. The V and J ends lost 2 bases and 8 bases, in that order; junction bases with no gene match: 4. The CDR3 spans 14 residues. The germline CDR1 and CDR2 sequences are SGHDT and YYEEEE. The CDR3 sequence is CASSFGTGNEKLFF. The DNA for the CDR3 is TGTGCCAGCAGCTTCGGGACAGGGAACGAAAAACTGTTTTTT.

This clonotype was found a few times. The gene calls are TRBV18 and TRBJ1-6, with D uncertain. Germline assignment: CDR1 KGHSH and CDR2 LQKENI. The V and J ends lost 6 bases and 8 bases respectively, with 11 bases between them. This CDR3 is built from 13 residues. CDR3 coding DNA: TGTGCCAGCTCGGCGGGGAAGGATTCACCCCTCCACTTT. The encoded protein is CASSAGKDSPLHF.

As to this clonotype: It may be a read error: a sequence one base away is much more abundant. V is TRBV5-1 and J is TRBJ2-5; D is possibly TRBD1 (6 bases). V was trimmed by 0 bases and J by 0 bases, leaving 15 bases between them. CDR3 length: 17 residues. The germline V gene has CDR1 SGHRS and CDR2 YFSETQ. The CDR3: CASSLVSTGLNQETQYF. The CDR3 region has the DNA TGCGCCAGCAGCTTGGTATCGACAGGCCTAAACCAAGAGACCCAGTACTTC.

This clonotype was recorded a few times. The rearrangement links TRBV6-1 to TRBJ2-7; possibly TRBD1 for D (6 bases). Germline V gene data show CDR1 as MNHNS and CDR2 as SASEGT. The CDR3 runs to 13 residues. V shed 7 bases and J shed 4 bases, with 14 bases lying between them. The CDR3 spells CASTRQARYEQYF. As DNA, the CDR3 is TGTGCCAGCACTCGACAGGCCCGATACGAGCAGTACTTC.

The V and J genes are TRBV27 and TRBJ1-6; TRBD1 matches at 8 bases. J lost 9 bases, V lost 3 bases, and 10 bases had no gene match. The CDR3 has 16 amino acids. Germline V gives CDR1 MNHEY, CDR2 SMNVEV (reference sequence). CDR3 in amino acids: CASSFEIPGGGSPLHF. CDR3 coding DNA: TGTGCCAGCAGTTTCGAAATTCCAGGGGGCGGTTCACCCCTCCACTTT.

This clonotype has a handful of counts. V usage is TRBV15 and J usage is TRBJ2-3, with 9 bases matching TRBD2. Germline CDR1 is LNHNV and CDR2 is YYDKDF (reference sequence). Trimming cost V 0 bases and J 5 bases; bases outside gene matches: 6. The CDR3 covers 16 residues. The DNA for the CDR3 is TGTGCCACCAGCAGAGATCCAGCGGGGGGAGTAGATACGCAGTATTTT. Translation gives CATSRDPAGGVDTQYF.

By its share, this clonotype is medium-sized (0.01 to 0.1%). J is TRBJ2-1 and V is TRBV10-3; TRBD2 matches at 7 bases. V lost 3 bases and J lost 9; bases outside the gene matches: 8. In germline, CDR1 is ENHRY, CDR2 SYGVKD. The CDR3 loop spans 14 amino acids. CDR3 in DNA: TGTGCCATCAGTGAAGGGACTACCATGCCTGAGCAGTTCTTC. As protein: CAISEGTTMPEQFF.

By its share, this clonotype is medium-sized (0.01 to 0.1%). The V and J genes are TRBV5-1 and TRBJ2-5, with 13 bases that match TRBD2. Trimming took 7 bases from V and 2 from J; bases not matched to a gene: 8. Germline V gene lookup returns CDR1 SGHRS and CDR2 YFSETQ. The CDR3 contains 16 residues. CDR3 residues: CASDRTSGGLQETQYF. Written as DNA, the CDR3 is TGCGCCAGCGATCGGACTAGCGGGGGACTTCAAGAGACCCAGTACTTC.

J is TRBJ1-1 and V is TRBV20-1, with D unresolved. CDR3 length: 11 residues. In germline, CDR1 is DFQATT, CDR2 SNEGSKA (reference sequence). The CDR3 bases are TGCAGCACAGCCGCTGGAAGTGAAGCTTTCTTT. It specifies CSTAAGSEAFF.

The chain has TRBV12-3 or TRBV12-4 and TRBJ1-2, with unresolved D. With 2 bases removed from V and 6 bases from J, the gap between germline ends came to 10 bases. The CDR3 consists of 13 residues. The CDR3 bases are TGTGCCAGCAGTTTACAGGCCCTCCATGGCTACACCTTC. It is translated as CASSLQALHGYTF.

The chain uses TRBV20-1 and TRBJ1-2; D is perhaps TRBD1 (5 bases). The germline V gene has CDR1 DFQATT and CDR2 SNEGSKA (reference sequence). V was cut by 2 bases and J by 4 bases, with 14 bases left in between. The CDR3 contains 14 residues. The CDR3 nucleotides are TGCAGTGCTAGAAGTGGGGCGGCTCCCTATGGCTACACCTTC. It specifies CSARSGAAPYGYTF.

The chain carries TRBV2 and TRBJ1-2; no clear D. CDR3 size: 14 residues. V was cut by 3 bases and J by 4 bases, with 12 bases left in between. Germline V gene sequence: CDR1 SNHLY, CDR2 FYNNEI. CDR3 DNA sequence: TGTGCCAGCAGTGAGACGAGAGGTGGCTATGGCTACACCTTC. This encodes CASSETRGGYGYTF.

This clonotype came up once. This may be a read error, as it is one base from a much larger clone. The chain joins TRBV19 to TRBJ2-7, with D unresolved. The germline gives CDR1 LNHDA, CDR2 SQIVND (reference sequence). The CDR3 runs to 13 residues. This CDR3 is CASSIVANREQCF. The CDR3 nucleotides are TGTGCCAGTAGTATAGTTGCCAACCGCGAGCAGTGCTTC.

This chain uses TRBV19 with TRBJ2-2; tentative D call: TRBD1 (6 bases). Germline CDR1 reads LNHDA; CDR2 reads SQIVND (reference sequence). V was cut by 3 bases and J by 6 bases, with 11 bases left in between. This CDR3 spans 14 amino acids. The CDR3 region is CASSMNRVAGELFF. CDR3 in DNA: TGTGCCAGTAGTATGAACAGGGTTGCCGGGGAGCTGTTTTTT.

The CDR3 DNA sequence: TGCAGTGCCCCCGGGACGGGAAATGAAAAACTGTTTTTT. Translated: CSAPGTGNEKLFF. The rearrangement links TRBV20-1 to TRBJ1-4; tentative D call: TRBD1 (5 bases). The CDR3 has 13 amino acids. Germline V gene lookup returns CDR1 DFQATT and CDR2 SNEGSKA (reference sequence). The V gene lost 6 bases and the J gene lost 5 bases, with 13 bases spanning the gap.

This chain joins TRBV19 and TRBJ1-2, with 7 bases matching TRBD1. Germline CDR1 reads LNHDA; CDR2 reads SQIVND (reference sequence). The CDR3 sequence is 14 residues long. V trimming: 7 bases; J trimming: 4 bases; junction bases outside the gene matches: 9. The CDR3 DNA reads TGTGCCAGTACCCCGGACAGGAGCGTCTATGGCTACACCTTC. Translation gives CASTPDRSVYGYTF.

Sample share makes this clonotype medium-sized. The CDR3 spells CAWSDEGYSPLHF. For the CDR3, the DNA is TGTGCCTGGAGTGATGAGGGGTATTCACCCCTCCACTTT. This chain links TRBV30 with TRBJ1-6; tentative D call: TRBD1 (5 bases). With 1 base removed from V and 8 bases from J, the gap between germline ends came to 9 bases. Germline values: CDR1 GTSNPN, CDR2 SVGIG (reference sequence). The CDR3 is 13 residues long.

This clonotype was observed once. As DNA, the CDR3 is TGTGCCAGCAGCTTGGCCGGGAGAACTGAAGCTTTCTTT. It is translated as CASSLAGRTEAFF. This chain connects TRBV5-6 to TRBJ1-1, with unresolved D. Germline V gene data show CDR1 as SGHDT and CDR2 as YYEEEE. The CDR3 is 13 residues long. Between the trimmed V and J ends, which lost 0 bases and 5 bases, there was a span of 8 bases.

This clonotype is classed as medium-sized. This chain links TRBV20-1 with TRBJ2-3; tentatively, D is TRBD1 (5 bases). The germline V and J ends were trimmed by 5 bases and 0 bases, with 12 bases remaining between them. Germline V gives CDR1 DFQATT, CDR2 SNEGSKA (reference sequence). CDR3 length: 14 amino acids. CDR3 DNA sequence: TGCAGTGCTTCCCAGGGATCTAGCACAGATACGCAGTATTTT. As protein: CSASQGSSTDTQYF.

Sample share makes this clonotype large (0.1 to 1%). The chain joins TRBV20-1 to TRBJ1-1; TRBD1 might be the D (5 bases). Trimming left V 6 bases short and J 1 base short, with 12 bases between. CDR1 DFQATT and CDR2 SNEGSKA come from the germline V gene (reference sequence). This CDR3 region has 13 residues. The CDR3 sequence is CSAFRVQNTEAFF. CDR3 sequence (DNA): TGCAGTGCCTTCAGGGTACAGAACACTGAAGCTTTCTTT.

This clonotype was picked up a small number of times. The chain couples TRBV6-1 to TRBJ2-7; D possibly corresponds to TRBD2 (5 bases). The CDR3 spans 13 residues. Germline CDR1 and CDR2: MNHNS and SASEGT. V gave up 6 bases and J gave up 0 bases, with 9 bases separating them. CDR3 in amino acids: CASSQAASYEQYF. DNA of the CDR3: TGTGCCAGCAGCCAAGCGGCCTCCTACGAGCAGTACTTC.

This clonotype appeared a few times. The V and J genes are TRBV20-1 and TRBJ1-2, with 7 bases aligning to TRBD1. Germline loops: CDR1 DFQATT, CDR2 SNEGSKA (reference sequence). V shed 1 base, J shed 4 bases, and the junction held 6 bases outside the gene matches. The CDR3 loop spans 14 amino acids. As DNA, the CDR3 is TGCAGTGCTAGAGTAGACAGGGTGGGCTATGGCTACACCTTC. Translated: CSARVDRVGYGYTF.

The genes are TRBV6-5 and TRBJ1-1; D is perhaps TRBD1 (5 bases). CDR1 is MNHEY and CDR2 is SVGAGI in the germline V gene. The CDR3 spans 15 residues. Trimming cost V 0 bases and J 0 bases, with 8 bases left between them. DNA for the CDR3: TGTGCCAGCAGTTACTCCCGACAGTTGAACACTGAAGCTTTCTTT. Protein sequence: CASSYSRQLNTEAFF.

V gene TRBV5-1 combines with J gene TRBJ2-7; no reliable D call. CDR1 and CDR2 from the germline V gene are SGHRS and YFSETQ. The V end was cut by 2 bases, the J end by 1 base, with 7 bases between. This CDR3 region has 13 residues. The CDR3 DNA reads TGCGCCAGCAGCTTCTCTACTTCCTACGAGCAGTACTTC. This sequence encodes CASSFSTSYEQYF.

The chain couples TRBV19 to TRBJ2-7, with a possible D match to TRBD2 (5 bases). Germline V lookup: CDR1 LNHDA, CDR2 SQIVND (reference sequence). This CDR3 comprises 15 residues. V was clipped by 7 bases and J by 3 bases, with 19 bases between them. The CDR3 is CASTSRAGVYYEQYF. CDR3 nucleotides: TGTGCCAGTACCTCGCGGGCCGGAGTCTACTACGAGCAGTACTTC.